This T cell receptor (beta chain) was recorded in a study of CD8 T cells in Susac syndrome. In blood CD8+ and CD4+ T cells, TCR beta underwent sequencing. This CDR3 is 17 amino acids long. The V end was cut by 0 bases, the J end by 2 bases, with 15 bases between. The germline V gene encodes CDR1 SEHNR and CDR2 FQNEAQ (reference sequence). Reverse transcription used about 0.45 to 1 ug RNA and random hexamers. A multiplex approach, immunoSEQ multiplex PCR, amplified TCR beta CDR3 across 54 Vbeta and 13 Jbeta. TCRdb ran MiXCR on the immunoSEQ multiplex PCR reads and lists one entry per CDR3 protein. The table has a few hundred thousand distinct CDR3 sequences, around 83% seen once.

V is TRBV7-9 and J is TRBJ2-3, with no clear D. The sequenced material came from CD8+ T cells from PBMCs. This clonotype was sampled from a human donor with multiple sclerosis. CDR3 loop: CASSLAWQPLVTDTQYF. CDR3 coding DNA: TGTGCCAGCAGCTTAGCGTGGCAGCCATTGGTCACAGATACGCAGTATTTT.